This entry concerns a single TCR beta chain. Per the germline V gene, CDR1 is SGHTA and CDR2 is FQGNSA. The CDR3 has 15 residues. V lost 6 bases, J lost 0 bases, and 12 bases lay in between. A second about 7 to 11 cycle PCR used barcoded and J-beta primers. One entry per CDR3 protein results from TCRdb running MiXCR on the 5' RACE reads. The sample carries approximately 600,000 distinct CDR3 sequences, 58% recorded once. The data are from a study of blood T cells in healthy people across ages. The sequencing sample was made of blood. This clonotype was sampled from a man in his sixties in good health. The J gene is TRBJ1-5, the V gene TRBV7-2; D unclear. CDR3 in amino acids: CASRARQFSNQPQHF. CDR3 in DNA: TGTGCCAGCAGAGCGCGACAATTTAGCAATCAGCCCCAGCATTTT.